Listed below are T cell receptor beta chains from one sample, sequenced in a study of identical twins. MiXCR was run by TCRdb on the 5' RACE reads, yielding one entry per CDR3 protein. In the table there are 500,000 or so distinct CDR3 sequences, 22% of which are singletons. The same sample was also studied in work on T cells expressing NK-cell markers.

Sequenced sample: CD4+ T cells sorted from blood. These receptors were taken from a woman younger than 35 in good health. CDR3s include the opening cysteine and the closing phenylalanine or tryptophan. The order of the fields is V gene, D gene, clone size, J gene, CDR3 protein, CDR3 DNA. The D gene is left open where the match is weak. Clone size appears in some rows only: once, few, many, or a class for an expanded clone.

v_gene: TRBV7-2; d_gene: NA; abundance: NA; j_gene: TRBJ2-5; CDR3aa: CASSRRVGTQYF; CDR3nt: TGTGCCAGCAGCCGTAGGGTCGGGACCCAGTACTTC
v_gene: TRBV7-2; d_gene: NA; abundance: NA; j_gene: TRBJ1-5; CDR3aa: CASSFGRGQPQHF; CDR3nt: TGTGCCAGCAGCTTTGGCCGGGGTCAGCCCCAGCATTTT
v_gene: TRBV3-1; d_gene: NA; abundance: NA; j_gene: TRBJ1-3; CDR3aa: CASSHPEHGNTIYF; CDR3nt: TGTGCCAGCAGCCACCCAGAGCATGGAAACACCATATATTTT
v_gene: TRBV12-3/TRBV12-4; d_gene: NA; abundance: many; j_gene: TRBJ2-5; CDR3aa: CASRKLGEETQYF; CDR3nt: TGTGCCAGCAGGAAATTAGGGGAAGAGACCCAGTACTTC
v_gene: TRBV20-1; d_gene: TRBD2; abundance: NA; j_gene: TRBJ2-3; CDR3aa: CSVTRGLAGGPTDTQYF; CDR3nt: TGCAGTGTCACACGGGGACTAGCGGGAGGGCCAACAGATACGCAGTATTTT
v_gene: TRBV18; d_gene: NA; abundance: NA; j_gene: TRBJ1-1; CDR3aa: CASSPPQNRRPWAFF; CDR3nt: TGTGCCAGCTCACCACCTCAGAACAGGAGGCCTTGGGCTTTCTTT
v_gene: TRBV12-3/TRBV12-4; d_gene: NA; abundance: few; j_gene: TRBJ1-3; CDR3aa: CASSLNPTAITGNTIYF; CDR3nt: TGTGCCAGCAGTTTAAATCCGACTGCCATTACTGGAAACACCATATATTTT
v_gene: TRBV5-5; d_gene: TRBD1; abundance: few; j_gene: TRBJ2-6; CDR3aa: CASSFRTGTGANVLTF; CDR3nt: TGTGCCAGCAGCTTCCGGACAGGGACTGGGGCCAACGTCCTGACTTTC
v_gene: TRBV9; d_gene: NA; abundance: few; j_gene: TRBJ1-1; CDR3aa: CASSAGRGVPEAFF; CDR3nt: TGTGCCAGCAGTGCGGGCAGGGGTGTCCCTGAAGCTTTCTTT
v_gene: TRBV4-3; d_gene: TRBD2; abundance: few; j_gene: TRBJ2-3; CDR3aa: CASSQEGIAGGPGDTQYF; CDR3nt: TGCGCCAGCAGCCAAGAGGGAATAGCGGGAGGGCCGGGAGATACGCAGTATTTT
v_gene: TRBV11-3; d_gene: NA; abundance: NA; j_gene: TRBJ1-1; CDR3aa: CASSGDVLQAFF; CDR3nt: TGTGCCAGCAGCGGGGACGTACTACAAGCTTTCTTT
v_gene: TRBV20-1; d_gene: TRBD1; abundance: NA; j_gene: TRBJ2-7; CDR3aa: CSARDPRTGLYEQYF; CDR3nt: TGCAGTGCTAGAGATCCTCGGACAGGCCTCTACGAGCAGTACTTC
v_gene: TRBV7-2; d_gene: NA; abundance: NA; j_gene: TRBJ2-1; CDR3aa: CASSSGLLTNNEQFF; CDR3nt: TGTGCCAGCAGCTCGGGCCTCTTAACCAACAATGAGCAGTTCTTC
v_gene: TRBV12-3/TRBV12-4; d_gene: NA; abundance: few; j_gene: TRBJ2-7; CDR3aa: CASSLEVPYEQYF; CDR3nt: TGTGCCAGCAGTTTGGAGGTCCCCTACGAGCAGTACTTC
v_gene: TRBV12-3/TRBV12-4; d_gene: NA; abundance: many; j_gene: TRBJ1-1; CDR3aa: CASSLGFKAFF; CDR3nt: TGTGCCAGCAGTTTAGGTTTCAAAGCTTTCTTT
v_gene: TRBV20-1; d_gene: TRBD1; abundance: NA; j_gene: TRBJ1-5; CDR3aa: CSASVGTGENQPQHF; CDR3nt: TGCAGTGCTAGTGTGGGGACAGGGGAAAATCAGCCCCAGCATTTT
v_gene: TRBV24-1; d_gene: NA; abundance: NA; j_gene: TRBJ2-3; CDR3aa: CATSAPEGDTQYF; CDR3nt: TGTGCCACCAGTGCTCCAGAAGGGGATACGCAGTATTTT
v_gene: TRBV20-1; d_gene: TRBD1; abundance: few; j_gene: TRBJ2-3; CDR3aa: CSARDQQGSDTQYF; CDR3nt: TGCAGTGCTAGAGATCAACAGGGGTCAGATACGCAGTATTTT
v_gene: TRBV7-9; d_gene: TRBD2; abundance: NA; j_gene: TRBJ2-3; CDR3aa: CASSFSGLSTDTQYF; CDR3nt: TGTGCCAGCAGCTTTAGCGGGCTAAGCACAGATACGCAGTATTTT
v_gene: TRBV3-1; d_gene: NA; abundance: few; j_gene: TRBJ1-1; CDR3aa: CASSPYSTMNTEAFF; CDR3nt: TGTGCCAGCAGCCCATACAGTACAATGAACACTGAAGCTTTCTTT
v_gene: TRBV20-1; d_gene: TRBD1; abundance: NA; j_gene: TRBJ2-3; CDR3aa: CSARATGRVKDTQYF; CDR3nt: TGCAGTGCTAGAGCGACAGGGAGAGTGAAAGATACGCAGTATTTT
v_gene: TRBV5-1; d_gene: TRBD1; abundance: few; j_gene: TRBJ1-2; CDR3aa: CASSQNTGDGGYTF; CDR3nt: TGCGCCAGCAGCCAAAATACAGGGGACGGTGGCTACACCTTC
v_gene: TRBV6-5; d_gene: NA; abundance: few; j_gene: TRBJ1-4; CDR3aa: CASGLGGKLFF; CDR3nt: TGTGCCAGCGGGCTGGGCGGAAAACTGTTTTTT
v_gene: TRBV7-2; d_gene: TRBD2; abundance: NA; j_gene: TRBJ2-7; CDR3aa: CASSPIIAGGRHEQYF; CDR3nt: TGTGCCAGCAGCCCGATTATAGCGGGAGGTCGCCACGAGCAGTACTTC
v_gene: TRBV12-3/TRBV12-4; d_gene: NA; abundance: NA; j_gene: TRBJ2-3; CDR3aa: CASTLGGGTDTQYF; CDR3nt: TGTGCCAGCACCCTAGGGGGGGGCACAGATACGCAGTATTTT
v_gene: TRBV12-3/TRBV12-4; d_gene: NA; abundance: NA; j_gene: TRBJ2-7; CDR3aa: CASSFKGAPVFEQYF; CDR3nt: TGTGCCAGCAGTTTTAAAGGGGCCCCTGTCTTCGAGCAGTACTTC
v_gene: TRBV2; d_gene: TRBD1; abundance: NA; j_gene: TRBJ1-6; CDR3aa: CARHPQGVGSPLHF; CDR3nt: TGTGCCAGGCACCCACAGGGGGTAGGGTCACCCCTCCACTTT
v_gene: TRBV4-2; d_gene: NA; abundance: NA; j_gene: TRBJ1-5; CDR3aa: CASSPGGQGEQPQHF; CDR3nt: TGTGCCAGCAGCCCCGGGGGGCAAGGGGAACAGCCCCAGCATTTT
v_gene: TRBV10-3; d_gene: TRBD1; abundance: NA; j_gene: TRBJ1-2; CDR3aa: CAISEEQGARVYYGYTF; CDR3nt: TGTGCCATCAGTGAGGAACAGGGGGCCAGAGTATACTATGGCTACACCTTC
v_gene: TRBV5-1; d_gene: NA; abundance: few; j_gene: TRBJ2-3; CDR3aa: CASSAGTQKGDTQYF; CDR3nt: TGCGCCAGCAGCGCCGGGACCCAAAAAGGGGATACGCAGTATTTT
v_gene: TRBV20-1; d_gene: NA; abundance: NA; j_gene: TRBJ2-5; CDR3aa: CSAYRETQYF; CDR3nt: TGCAGTGCCTATAGAGAGACCCAGTACTTC
v_gene: TRBV20-1; d_gene: NA; abundance: NA; j_gene: TRBJ2-7; CDR3aa: CSAVPSRAGTYEQYF; CDR3nt: TGCAGTGCCGTGCCGAGTCGGGCAGGTACCTACGAGCAGTACTTC
v_gene: TRBV20-1; d_gene: NA; abundance: few; j_gene: TRBJ2-1; CDR3aa: CSARVGGAGYNEQFF; CDR3nt: TGCAGTGCTAGAGTCGGCGGGGCAGGATACAATGAGCAGTTCTTC
v_gene: TRBV10-3; d_gene: NA; abundance: NA; j_gene: TRBJ2-7; CDR3aa: CAISESRTNSYEQYF; CDR3nt: TGTGCCATCAGTGAGTCGAGGACTAACTCCTACGAGCAGTACTTC
v_gene: TRBV11-2; d_gene: TRBD2; abundance: many; j_gene: TRBJ2-1; CDR3aa: CASSLGGASGKLF; CDR3nt: TGTGCCAGCAGCTTAGGGGGGGCTAGCGGGAAACTCTTC
v_gene: TRBV5-1; d_gene: NA; abundance: NA; j_gene: TRBJ1-2; CDR3aa: CASTGGVGYTF; CDR3nt: TGCGCCAGCACTGGAGGGGTAGGCTACACCTTC
v_gene: TRBV20-1; d_gene: NA; abundance: NA; j_gene: TRBJ2-5; CDR3aa: CSAAGRGGETQYF; CDR3nt: TGCAGTGCCGCCGGAAGGGGTGGGGAGACCCAGTACTTC
v_gene: TRBV12-3/TRBV12-4; d_gene: NA; abundance: NA; j_gene: TRBJ1-1; CDR3aa: CASSSGRVWPEAFF; CDR3nt: TGTGCCAGCAGTTCGGGCAGGGTTTGGCCTGAAGCTTTCTTT
v_gene: TRBV4-3; d_gene: TRBD2; abundance: many; j_gene: TRBJ2-1; CDR3aa: CASSQAASGRAHEQFF; CDR3nt: TGCGCCAGCAGCCAAGCTGCTAGCGGGAGGGCCCATGAGCAGTTCTTC
v_gene: TRBV9; d_gene: TRBD1; abundance: NA; j_gene: TRBJ2-1; CDR3aa: CASSEGTGVNEQFF; CDR3nt: TGTGCCAGCAGCGAGGGGACAGGGGTCAATGAGCAGTTCTTC
v_gene: TRBV5-1; d_gene: NA; abundance: few; j_gene: TRBJ2-4; CDR3aa: CASSAGDGYIQYF; CDR3nt: TGCGCCAGCAGTGCAGGGGATGGATACATTCAGTACTTC
v_gene: TRBV6-2/TRBV6-3; d_gene: NA; abundance: NA; j_gene: TRBJ1-1; CDR3aa: CASSRRGATEAFF; CDR3nt: TGTGCCAGCAGTCGCAGGGGAGCCACTGAAGCTTTCTTT
v_gene: TRBV18; d_gene: TRBD2; abundance: few; j_gene: TRBJ2-1; CDR3aa: CASSLAGLYEQFF; CDR3nt: TGTGCCAGCTCACTAGCGGGTTTGTATGAGCAGTTCTTC
v_gene: TRBV6-1; d_gene: NA; abundance: NA; j_gene: TRBJ2-6; CDR3aa: CASSGKSSGANVLTF; CDR3nt: TGTGCCAGCAGTGGGAAATCCTCTGGGGCCAACGTCCTGACTTTC
v_gene: TRBV18; d_gene: NA; abundance: NA; j_gene: TRBJ2-1; CDR3aa: CASSPPTDHEQFF; CDR3nt: TGTGCCAGCTCACCACCGACGGATCATGAGCAGTTCTTC
v_gene: TRBV20-1; d_gene: NA; abundance: NA; j_gene: TRBJ1-2; CDR3aa: CSARSDYGYTF; CDR3nt: TGCAGTGCTAGGAGCGACTATGGCTACACCTTC
v_gene: TRBV5-1; d_gene: TRBD1; abundance: few; j_gene: TRBJ2-7; CDR3aa: CASSPGTGKDEQYF; CDR3nt: TGCGCCAGCAGCCCCGGGACAGGGAAGGACGAGCAGTACTTC
v_gene: TRBV6-5; d_gene: TRBD1; abundance: NA; j_gene: TRBJ2-7; CDR3aa: CASSYPGQKYEQYF; CDR3nt: TGTGCCAGCAGCTATCCGGGACAGAAATACGAGCAGTACTTC
v_gene: TRBV3-1; d_gene: NA; abundance: many; j_gene: TRBJ2-1; CDR3aa: CASSQEEGTVAEQFF; CDR3nt: TGTGCCAGCAGCCAAGAGGAAGGGACGGTAGCTGAGCAGTTCTTC
v_gene: TRBV12-3/TRBV12-4; d_gene: NA; abundance: few; j_gene: TRBJ1-2; CDR3aa: CASSLRQLANGYTF; CDR3nt: TGTGCCAGCAGCCTTAGACAGCTTGCAAATGGCTACACCTTC
v_gene: TRBV29-1; d_gene: NA; abundance: NA; j_gene: TRBJ1-1; CDR3aa: CSVAHRLLNTEAFF; CDR3nt: TGCAGCGTGGCGCACAGGCTTTTGAACACTGAAGCTTTCTTT
v_gene: TRBV20-1; d_gene: NA; abundance: NA; j_gene: TRBJ2-7; CDR3aa: CSAHREEQYF; CDR3nt: TGCAGTGCCCACCGGGAAGAGCAGTACTTC